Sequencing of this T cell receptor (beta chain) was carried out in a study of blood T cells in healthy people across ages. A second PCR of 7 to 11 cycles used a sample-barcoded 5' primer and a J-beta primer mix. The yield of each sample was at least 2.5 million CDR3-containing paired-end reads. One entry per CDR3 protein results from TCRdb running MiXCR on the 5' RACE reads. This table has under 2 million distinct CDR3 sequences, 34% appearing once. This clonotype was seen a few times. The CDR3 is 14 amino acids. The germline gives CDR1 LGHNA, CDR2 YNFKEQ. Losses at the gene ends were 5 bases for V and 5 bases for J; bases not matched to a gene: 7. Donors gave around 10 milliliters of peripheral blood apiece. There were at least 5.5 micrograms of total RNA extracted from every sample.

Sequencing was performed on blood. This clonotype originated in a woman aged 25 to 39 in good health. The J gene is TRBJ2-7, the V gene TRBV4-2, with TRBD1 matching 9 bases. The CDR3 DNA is TGTGCCAGCAGCGGACAGGGGCTGTTCCACGAGCAGTACTTC. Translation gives CASSGQGLFHEQYF.